A selection of T cell receptor beta chains follows, all from one sample in a study of blood T cell repertoires in COVID-19. Some clones are missing from TCRdb's copy, which holds only in-frame ones; the method was immunoSEQ multiplex PCR. The sample includes 150,000 to 200,000 clones, 82% of them seen just once. Sequencing used peripheral blood. Receptor source: a woman aged 25 to 39 with acute or convalescent COVID-19. The conserved cysteine and the conserved F or W are not part of the CDR3 here. The order of the fields is V gene, CDR3 protein.

V gene: TRBV29-1
CDR3 protein: SVDRGPYGYT

V gene: TRBV30
CDR3 protein: AWKDSNTEAF

V gene: TRBV7-2
CDR3 protein: ASSQSIRGTEAF

V gene: TRBV6-2/TRBV6-3
CDR3 protein: ASSWRTGNNQPQH

V gene: TRBV5-8
CDR3 protein: ASSLGALVNQPQH

V gene: TRBV6-4
CDR3 protein: ASSDNRGDTQY

V gene: TRBV5-4
CDR3 protein: ASSLDRVEYGYT

V gene: TRBV11-2
CDR3 protein: ASSRMDISYEQY

V gene: TRBV27
CDR3 protein: ASRRGGQPQH

V gene: TRBV27
CDR3 protein: ASSFASGELF

V gene: TRBV7-9
CDR3 protein: ASSSPSGPGYNEQF

V gene: TRBV6-2/TRBV6-3
CDR3 protein: ASSILNRGNTEAF

V gene: TRBV27
CDR3 protein: ASSLSEQNGYT

V gene: TRBV19
CDR3 protein: ASSKRQGYSTDTGELF

V gene: TRBV19
CDR3 protein: ASRTAGGANTEAF

V gene: TRBV7-2
CDR3 protein: ASSPQLTPLTGRSYEQY

V gene: TRBV12-3/TRBV12-4
CDR3 protein: ASIYTFYEQY

V gene: TRBV28
CDR3 protein: ASTQASGSYEQY